Listed below are T cell receptor beta chains from one sample, sequenced in a study of T-cell memory formation after mild COVID-19. TCRdb re-called the 5' RACE reads through MiXCR, storing one row per CDR3 protein. The sample carries just under 350,000 distinct CDR3 sequences, roughly 13% recorded once. The sequenced sample consisted of PBMCs or a T cell subset sorted from them (not recorded which). These TCRs come from a man between 18 and 29 years old who had mild COVID-19 (a few samples of this study predate the infection). Cell type and time point are not known. Each CDR3 is given with its conserved first and last residue. D genes are given only for firm matches. Expanded clones are given a class, and other clones once, few, many or no size at all.

CASSLAGGKLSYEQYF TGCGCCAGCAGCCTAGCGGGGGGGAAGCTCTCCTACGAGCAGTACTTC TRBJ2-7 TRBV5-1 TRBD2 .
CASSIAQGPDTQYF TGTGCCAGCAGTATCGCACAGGGTCCAGATACGCAGTATTTT TRBJ2-3 TRBV6-5 . many
CASSFGGLEQFF TGTGCCAGCAGCTTTGGGGGGCTTGAGCAGTTCTTC TRBJ2-1 TRBV5-4 . .
CSVGNTDTQYF TGCAGCGTGGGGAACACAGATACGCAGTATTTT TRBJ2-3 TRBV29-1 . .
CASRRRLAGMQTQYF TGTGCCAGCAGACGAAGACTAGCAGGAATGCAGACCCAGTACTTC TRBJ2-5 TRBV12-3/TRBV12-4 TRBD2 .
CASIQHGSGANVLTF TGTGCCAGCATACAGCACGGTTCTGGGGCCAACGTCCTGACTTTC TRBJ2-6 TRBV28 . .
CASSLFVRLASGAPDTQYF TGTGCCAGCAGCTTATTCGTTAGGTTGGCTAGCGGGGCCCCAGATACGCAGTATTTT TRBJ2-3 TRBV7-3 TRBD2 .
CASKKSGDTEAFF TGTGCCAGCAAGAAGTCCGGAGACACTGAAGCTTTCTTT TRBJ1-1 TRBV2 . few
CASSSTTGNGNTIYF TGTGCCAGCAGCTCAACAACAGGGAATGGAAACACCATATATTTT TRBJ1-3 TRBV12-3/TRBV12-4 . .
CASSRIDRGLNTEAFF TGTGCCAGCAGCCGCATAGACAGGGGCTTGAACACTGAAGCTTTCTTT TRBJ1-1 TRBV12-3/TRBV12-4 TRBD1 .
CASSPQGAQAQYF TGTGCCAGCAGTCCCCAGGGGGCCCAAGCGCAGTATTTT TRBJ2-3 TRBV28 TRBD1 few
CASSLNGGNTGELFF TGTGCCAGCAGCTTGAACGGGGGGAACACCGGGGAGCTGTTTTTT TRBJ2-2 TRBV5-4 . .
CASSLDRASAYGYTF TGTGCCAGCAGCTTAGATAGGGCTTCCGCCTATGGCTACACCTTC TRBJ1-2 TRBV7-2 . few
CSAEGQSYTEAFF TGCAGTGCTGAGGGACAGAGTTACACTGAAGCTTTCTTT TRBJ1-1 TRBV20-1 TRBD1 many
CASSPPGAYSNQPQHF TGTGCCAGCTCACCGCCAGGAGCTTATAGCAATCAGCCCCAGCATTTT TRBJ1-5 TRBV18 . .
CSAIGPGGYTF TGCAGTGCTATCGGTCCGGGAGGCTACACCTTC TRBJ1-2 TRBV20-1 . .
CAISLRPSGDGYTF TGTGCCATCAGTCTAAGACCCTCTGGGGATGGCTACACCTTC TRBJ1-2 TRBV10-3 . .
CASSTRDGRYNEQFF TGTGCCAGCAGCACCCGGGACGGAAGATACAATGAGCAGTTCTTC TRBJ2-1 TRBV6-2/TRBV6-3 . .
CASSWGLVFYEQYF TGTGCCAGCAGTTGGGGCCTGGTGTTCTACGAGCAGTACTTC TRBJ2-7 TRBV6-2/TRBV6-3 . few
CASSVGGAAVYEQYF TGTGCCAGCAGCGTAGGGGGAGCGGCGGTCTACGAGCAGTACTTC TRBJ2-7 TRBV2 . .
CASRVWGGDEQFF TGTGCCAGCAGGGTCTGGGGGGGCGATGAGCAGTTCTTC TRBJ2-1 TRBV5-5 . .
CASSPVQGTDTQYF TGTGCCAGCAGCCCAGTCCAGGGCACAGATACGCAGTATTTT TRBJ2-3 TRBV7-2 . .
CSVAAPLISSYTF TGCAGCGTTGCCGCCCCGCTAATTAGCAGCTACACCTTC TRBJ1-2 TRBV29-1 . .
CASSQERGDTQYF TGCGCCAGCAGCCAGGAGCGGGGTGATACGCAGTATTTT TRBJ2-3 TRBV4-3 TRBD2 many
CASSFISGSTGNTIYF TGTGCCAGCAGTTTTATTTCGGGGTCCACTGGAAACACCATATATTTT TRBJ1-3 TRBV12-3/TRBV12-4 . .
CASSQEIGGATDTQYF TGCGCCAGCAGCCAAGAGATCGGGGGGGCTACAGATACGCAGTATTTT TRBJ2-3 TRBV4-3 TRBD2 few
CASSLGQGGDEQFF TGCGCCAGCAGCTTGGGACAAGGGGGCGATGAGCAGTTCTTC TRBJ2-1 TRBV5-1 TRBD1 few
CASSQEGVSGEQYF TGCGCCAGCAGCCAAGAGGGAGTGTCGGGGGAGCAGTACTTC TRBJ2-7 TRBV4-1 . .
CASSLTPGGSFQETQYF TGTGCCAGCAGCTTAACGCCAGGGGGAAGCTTCCAGGAGACCCAGTACTTC TRBJ2-5 TRBV7-6 TRBD1 few
CASSQRTDTQYF TGCGCCAGCAGCCAACGCACAGATACGCAGTATTTT TRBJ2-3 TRBV5-1 . many
CASSQRGAGELFF TGTGCCAGCTCCCAGCGGGGGGCCGGGGAGCTGTTTTTT TRBJ2-2 TRBV12-3/TRBV12-4 TRBD2 many